The 23 T cell receptor beta chains below all came from one sample that was sequenced in a study of T cells in pancreatic ductal adenocarcinoma. Data came from immunoSEQ multiplex PCR; TCRdb stores just in-frame clones and leaves some out. The sample holds more than 85,000 clones, roughly 95% seen once. The selected patients with pancreatic ductal adenocarcinoma had surgery but no neoadjuvant therapy. Sequenced input: PBMCs. The receptors shown here come from a human donor with pancreatic ductal adenocarcinoma.

The chain uses TRBV14 and TRBJ1-4; the D is unclear. The CDR3 consists of 14 residues. V lost 5 bases and J 8 bases, leaving 15 bases between the germline ends. Per the germline V gene, CDR1 is SGHDN and CDR2 is FVKESK. The CDR3 spells CASSVTAGGEKLFF. The CDR3 DNA is TGTGCCAGCAGCGTCACAGCTGGAGGCGAAAAACTGTTTTTT.

The rearrangement joins TRBV7-3 to TRBJ1-2; tentatively, D is TRBD1 (5 bases). Germline-derived CDR1 and CDR2 are SGHTA and FQGTGA. V lost 1 base to trimming and J lost 4 bases, with 7 bases between them. This CDR3 is built from 13 residues. The CDR3, as DNA: TGTGCCAGCAGCTTAAAACAGGTCTATGGCTACACCTTC. Protein product: CASSLKQVYGYTF.

This chain joins TRBV2 and TRBJ2-7; the D is unclear. V dropped 4 bases and J dropped 6 bases, with 10 bases sitting between them. Per germline, CDR1 SNHLY and CDR2 FYNNEI. The CDR3 runs to 12 residues. As DNA, the CDR3 is TGTGCCAGCAGTGTGGGCAGGCGCGAGCAGTACTTC. Protein sequence: CASSVGRREQYF.

The J gene is TRBJ1-5, the V gene TRBV19; TRBD1 is a possible D gene (5 bases). Germline CDR1 is LNHDA and CDR2 is SQIVND (reference sequence). CDR3 length: 15 residues. Trimming cost V 5 bases and J 3 bases, with 14 bases left between them. The CDR3 here is CASSQTGGDNQPQHF. For the CDR3, the DNA is TGTGCCAGTAGTCAGACGGGGGGGGACAATCAGCCCCAGCATTTT.

This chain connects TRBV28 to TRBJ1-2; D possibly corresponds to TRBD1 (6 bases). The CDR3 is 13 amino acids. From germline, CDR1 is MDHEN and CDR2 SYDVKM. V lost 4 bases, J lost 6 bases, and 12 bases lay in between. Here the CDR3 reads CASSWRQVNGYTF. The CDR3 DNA reads as TGTGCCAGCAGTTGGCGACAGGTTAATGGCTACACCTTC.

The gene calls are TRBV10-3 and TRBJ2-3; the match to TRBD1 covers 9 bases. The CDR3 runs 12 residues. After removal of 11 bases from V and 5 bases from J, the junction contained 5 bases not matched to a gene. Germline V gene sequence: CDR1 ENHRY, CDR2 SYGVKD. This CDR3 is CAAGQGGDTQYF. In DNA form, the CDR3 reads TGTGCCGCGGGACAGGGCGGAGATACGCAGTATTTT.

The rearrangement joins TRBV5-1 to TRBJ2-7, with D uncertain. CDR3 length: 14 residues. CDR1 and CDR2 from the germline V gene are SGHRS and YFSETQ. Trimming took off 0 bases at V and 5 bases at J, with 12 bases between the two ends. CDR3 sequence: CASSLGGLVDEQYF. DNA for the CDR3: TGCGCCAGCAGCTTGGGTGGGCTGGTCGACGAGCAGTACTTC.

This sequence joins TRBV11-2 and TRBJ2-3; a possible D gene is TRBD1 (5 bases). Germline CDR1 SGHAT, CDR2 FQNNGV. V shed 5 bases and J shed 6 bases, with 15 bases lying between them. CDR3 length: 14 amino acids. The DNA of the CDR3 is TGTGCCAGCAGCACCCGACAGCCTCAGGATACGCAGTATTTT. Its translation is CASSTRQPQDTQYF.

The chain is built from TRBV5-6 and TRBJ2-7, with D perhaps matching TRBD2 (5 bases). Trimming took 2 bases from V and 6 from J, leaving 12 bases between them. CDR1 and CDR2 (germline): SGHDT, YYEEEE. CDR3 size: 13 residues. This CDR3 is CASSFVEVGEQYF. Here the CDR3 DNA reads TGTGCCAGCAGCTTTGTGGAGGTCGGCGAGCAGTACTTC.

The rearrangement links TRBV18 to TRBJ1-1; D possibly corresponds to TRBD1 (5 bases). The germline gives CDR1 KGHSH, CDR2 LQKENI. The V gene lost 0 bases and the J gene lost 11 bases, with 16 bases spanning the gap. The CDR3 is made up of 14 amino acids. The CDR3 protein is CASSPPARAKGAFF. For the CDR3, the DNA is TGTGCCAGCTCACCACCAGCCAGGGCTAAGGGGGCTTTCTTT.

The V call is TRBV7-9, the J call TRBJ1-1, with D possibly matching TRBD1 (5 bases). V was pared by 5 bases and J by 5 bases, with 12 bases between. The germline V gene has CDR1 SEHNR and CDR2 FQNEAQ (reference sequence). The CDR3 length is 13 residues. The chain's CDR3 is CASSLLEGTEAFF. CDR3 nucleotides: TGTGCCAGCAGCCTTCTGGAGGGGACTGAAGCTTTCTTT.

The chain links TRBV18 to TRBJ2-7; no clear D gene. This CDR3 is built from 16 residues. CDR1 and CDR2 (germline): KGHSH, LQKENI. Trimming removed 0 bases at V and 1 base at J, with 13 bases between. The CDR3 region is CASSPPSGYPSYEQYF. The CDR3 coding sequence is TGTGCCAGCTCACCACCTTCAGGCTATCCTTCCTACGAGCAGTACTTC.

The chain links TRBV7-7 to TRBJ1-1, with D tentatively TRBD1 (6 bases). The CDR3 runs 13 residues. Germline CDR1 and CDR2: SSHAT and FNYEAQ (reference sequence). Trimming cost V 5 bases and J 2 bases, with 9 bases left between them. The CDR3 region is CASSRDTNTEAFF. CDR3 bases: TGTGCCAGCAGCCGGGACACCAACACTGAAGCTTTCTTT.

The V call is TRBV10-3, the J call TRBJ1-5; TRBD1 aligns across 7 bases. Germline V gene lookup returns CDR1 ENHRY and CDR2 SYGVKD. With V trimmed by 4 bases and J by 7 bases, 7 bases remained unmatched. The CDR3 consists of 14 residues. The CDR3 DNA reads as TGTGCCATCAGTGGTGACAGGGCCCAACAGCCCCAGCATTTT. This encodes CAISGDRAQQPQHF.

The chain recombines TRBV5-6 with TRBJ1-4; 7 bases map to TRBD1. CDR1 and CDR2 from the germline V gene are SGHDT and YYEEEE. Trimming removed 0 bases from V and 4 bases from J; junction bases left unmatched: 0. The CDR3 is 14 residues long. Written as DNA, the CDR3 is TGTGCCAGCAGCTTGGGACAGGGTAATGAAAAACTGTTTTTT. Its translation is CASSLGQGNEKLFF.

The chain links TRBV5-1 to TRBJ2-5; 10 nucleotides agree with TRBD2. V gave up 6 bases and J gave up 5 bases; unmatched junction bases: 16. The germline V gene encodes CDR1 SGHRS and CDR2 YFSETQ. This CDR3 has 17 amino acids. CDR3 loop: CASTGLAGAKLGETQYF. CDR3 coding DNA: TGCGCCAGCACTGGGCTAGCGGGAGCCAAACTCGGGGAGACCCAGTACTTC.

CDR3: CARSSAKRQGVPDTQYF. For the CDR3, the DNA is TGTGCCAGAAGCTCGGCTAAGAGACAGGGAGTCCCAGATACGCAGTATTTT. The V gene is TRBV5-3, the J gene TRBJ2-3; 7 bases align to TRBD1. TRBV5-3 is sorted into the ORF group, with uncertain function. This CDR3 has 17 amino acids. With V trimmed by 3 bases and J by 4 bases, 14 bases remained unmatched.

The chain combines TRBV5-6 with TRBJ1-5; weak D call: TRBD1 (6 bases). V was trimmed by 4 bases and J by 2 bases, leaving 10 bases between them. CDR3 size: 14 residues. Germline V CDR1 and CDR2: SGHDT, YYEEEE. CDR3 bases: TGTGCCAGCAGCACTACAGGGCGCAATCAGCCCCAGCATTTT. It specifies CASSTTGRNQPQHF.

This clone occurred once. The chain has TRBV5-1 and TRBJ2-7; D perhaps matches TRBD2 (5 bases). Germline V gives CDR1 SGHRS, CDR2 YFSETQ. The V end was cut by 3 bases, the J end by 3 bases, with 7 bases between. The CDR3 is 12 residues long. CDR3 in amino acids: CASSSTSYEQYF. In DNA, the CDR3 is TGCGCCAGCAGCTCTACTAGCTACGAGCAGTACTTC.

The V call is TRBV5-4, the J call TRBJ2-7, with D perhaps matching TRBD1 (6 bases). Trimming pared 3 bases from V and 8 bases from J, leaving 18 bases between. The CDR3 length is 14 residues. The germline gives CDR1 SGHNT, CDR2 YYREEE (reference sequence). This CDR3 is CASSSGKNRDQQYF. As DNA, the CDR3 is TGTGCCAGCAGCTCGGGAAAAAACAGGGACCAGCAGTACTTC.

The V call is TRBV5-1, the J call TRBJ2-7; TRBD1 might be the D (5 bases). The CDR3 has 15 residues. Germline assignment: CDR1 SGHRS and CDR2 YFSETQ. Trimming shortened V by 3 bases and J by 2 bases, and 15 bases separated the two germline ends. CDR3 sequence (DNA): TGCGCCAGCAGCTGGACCCTAGGGGTTCCCTACGAGCAGTACTTC. Amino acid sequence: CASSWTLGVPYEQYF.

The rearrangement joins TRBV7-2 to TRBJ2-7; the match to TRBD2 covers 10 bases. Germline CDR1 SGHTA, CDR2 FQGNSA. The CDR3 is 17 amino acids. After removal of 3 bases from V and 1 base from J, the junction contained 9 bases not matched to a gene. The CDR3 DNA reads TGTGCCAGCAGCTTCGGGCTAGCGGGAGCTCTTTCCTACGAGCAGTACTTC. This gives the protein CASSFGLAGALSYEQYF.

The chain combines TRBV11-2 with TRBJ2-5; D unresolved. Germline V gives CDR1 SGHAT, CDR2 FQNNGV. Trimming cost V 4 bases and J 5 bases, with 5 bases left between them. The CDR3 spans 11 residues. CDR3 in amino acids: CASSSGETQYF. For the CDR3, the DNA is TGTGCCAGCAGCTCCGGGGAGACCCAGTACTTC.